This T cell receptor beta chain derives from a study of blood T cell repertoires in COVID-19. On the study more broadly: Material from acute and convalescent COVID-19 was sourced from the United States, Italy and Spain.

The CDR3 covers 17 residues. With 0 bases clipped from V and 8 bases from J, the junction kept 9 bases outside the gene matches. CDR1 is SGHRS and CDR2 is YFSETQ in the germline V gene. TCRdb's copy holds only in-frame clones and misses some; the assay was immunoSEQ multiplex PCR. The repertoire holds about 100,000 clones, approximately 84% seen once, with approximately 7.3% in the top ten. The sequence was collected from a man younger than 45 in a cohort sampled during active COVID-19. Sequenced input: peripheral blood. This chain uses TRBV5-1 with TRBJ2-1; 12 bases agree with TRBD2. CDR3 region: CASSLAASGGAGDEQFF. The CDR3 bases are TGCGCCAGCAGCTTGGCGGCTAGCGGGGGGGCTGGAGATGAGCAGTTCTTC.